Shown below are 25 T cell receptor beta chains from a single sample sequenced in a study of T cell repertoires in cytomegalovirus infection. These receptors have no identified antigens. TCRdb reprocessed the reads with MiXCR, giving one entry per CDR3 protein. This sample carries about 770,000 distinct CDR3 sequences, 29% of them seen once, and the ten largest clones take about an eighth. This sample comprised cultured CD8+ T cells from PBMCs, obtained from culture after CMV antigen stimulation. These receptors came from a human donor in good health (CMV status not recorded). Some clones in this sample may be carry-over from other donors' samples.

This clonotype was found once. The chain couples TRBV9 to TRBJ2-3, with D maybe TRBD1 (5 bases). The germline V gene encodes CDR1 SGDLS and CDR2 YYNGEE. V was clipped by 2 bases and J by 2 bases, with 15 bases between them. The CDR3 is 16 residues long. For the CDR3, the DNA is TGTGCCAGCAGCGTCCCCACAGGACCAACCACAGATACGCAGTATTTT. As protein: CASSVPTGPTTDTQYF.

This clonotype has at least ten counts. The chain's CDR3 is CASSFSDPTYEQYF. The CDR3 nucleotides are TGTGCCAGCAGTTTTAGTGATCCCACCTACGAGCAGTACTTC. The V and J genes are TRBV27 and TRBJ2-7, with D hard to call. The ends were cut back, 3 bases at V and 2 bases at J, with 11 bases in the middle. CDR3 length: 14 amino acids. The germline V gene encodes CDR1 MNHEY and CDR2 SMNVEV (reference sequence).

J is TRBJ2-7 and V is TRBV7-8, with D perhaps TRBD1 (6 bases). Germline CDR1 SGHVS, CDR2 FQNEAQ. This CDR3 has 13 amino acids. The germline V and J ends were trimmed by 3 bases and 7 bases, with 13 bases remaining between them. DNA for the CDR3: TGTGCCAGCAGCTTTGGACAGCTGTGGGAGCAGTACTTC. It specifies CASSFGQLWEQYF.

This chain links TRBV19 with TRBJ1-5; weak D call: TRBD1 (6 bases). Germline V gives CDR1 LNHDA, CDR2 SQIVND (reference sequence). This CDR3 region has 17 residues. The germline V and J ends were trimmed by 5 bases and 0 bases, with 17 bases remaining between them. CDR3 in DNA: TGTGCCAGTAGTCTCGGACAGTTGGCCTATAGCAATCAGCCCCAGCATTTT. Translating it yields CASSLGQLAYSNQPQHF.

Comments on this clonotype: Since the CDR3 does not end with the conserved phenylalanine or tryptophan, this likely comes from a read error. The chain couples TRBV11-3 to TRBJ2-7; D may be TRBD1 or TRBD2 (5 bases each). Germline values: CDR1 SGHNT, CDR2 YENEEA. The CDR3 runs 13 residues. The V end was cut by 5 bases, the J end by 0 bases, with 8 bases between. DNA of the CDR3: TGTGCCAGCAGCGGGGGTAGCTCCTACGAGCAGTACTAC. It translates to CASSGGSSYEQYY.

This clonotype was seen repeatedly, ten times or more. The V and J genes are TRBV7-2 and TRBJ2-2; D remains ambiguous. Trimming took off 5 bases at V and 2 bases at J, with 21 bases between the two ends. The CDR3 covers 18 residues. The germline V gene encodes CDR1 SGHTA and CDR2 FQGNSA. CDR3 coding DNA: TGTGCCAGCAGCCTGGTGAGAGGCCCGACCCTTAACACCGGGGAGCTGTTTTTT. Protein: CASSLVRGPTLNTGELFF.

This clonotype was picked up many times. The chain is built from TRBV12-3 or TRBV12-4 and TRBJ2-2; D is perhaps TRBD1 (6 bases). The V end lost 7 bases, the J end lost 5 bases, and 8 bases lay between the germline ends. The CDR3 contains 12 residues. Here the CDR3 reads CASNTGTGELFF. The CDR3 region has the DNA TGTGCCAGCAATACAGGGACCGGGGAGCTGTTTTTT.

The V and J genes are TRBV2 and TRBJ1-1; D is possibly TRBD1 (6 bases). The CDR3 covers 16 residues. Trimming took off 2 bases at V and 1 base at J, with 14 bases between the two ends. Looked up from germline, CDR1 is SNHLY and CDR2 is FYNNEI. The CDR3 bases are TGTGCCAGCAGTGAAAGGGGGAGTGGCTCGAACACTGAAGCTTTCTTT. Protein: CASSERGSGSNTEAFF.

The chain links TRBV7-4 to TRBJ1-2, with D maybe TRBD1 (5 bases). Germline-derived CDR1 and CDR2 are SGHVT and SQSDAQ. The V end was cut by 1 base, the J end by 7 bases, with 13 bases between. This CDR3 spans 14 amino acids. For the CDR3, the DNA is TGTGCCAGCAGCTTAGTTACGGGACGAGGTGGCTACACCTTC. Translating it yields CASSLVTGRGGYTF.

This clonotype has just a few counts. CDR3 protein: CASSTDRGLYEQYV. DNA for the CDR3: TGTGCCAGCAGTACAGACAGGGGGCTCTACGAGCAGTACGTC. The rearrangement joins TRBV28 to TRBJ2-7; TRBD1 matches 10 bases. Unmatched junction bases numbered 4, after V lost 5 bases and J lost 3 bases. This CDR3 has 14 residues. CDR1 and CDR2 from the germline V gene are MDHEN and SYDVKM.

This clonotype was counted only a few times. This chain links TRBV7-8 with TRBJ2-1, with TRBD1 matching 8 bases. Germline CDR1 reads SGHVS; CDR2 reads FQNEAQ. This CDR3 has 14 residues. With 1 base clipped from V and 9 bases from J, the junction kept 5 bases outside the gene matches. The DNA for the CDR3 is TGTGCCAGCAGCTTAGACGGGACAGGTAGTGAGCAGTTCTTC. Its translation: CASSLDGTGSEQFF.

This clonotype was detected many times. The chain has TRBV7-6 and TRBJ2-3; D gene ambiguous. Deletions cut 1 base from V and 4 bases from J, with 6 bases between. Germline V CDR1 and CDR2: SGHVS, FNYEAQ. The CDR3 has 13 amino acids. The CDR3 region is CASSLERPDTQYF. The CDR3 DNA reads as TGTGCCAGCAGCTTAGAAAGGCCAGATACGCAGTATTTT.

The rearrangement joins TRBV2 to TRBJ2-1; no definite D call. CDR3 length: 16 residues. Germline values: CDR1 SNHLY, CDR2 FYNNEI. The V end lost 3 bases, the J end lost 2 bases, and 14 bases lay between the germline ends. The DNA of the CDR3 is TGTGCCAGCAGTGAGGCTGAACTCCTCACCTACAATGAGCAGTTCTTC. This translates into CASSEAELLTYNEQFF.

The chain uses TRBV5-8 and TRBJ2-2; possibly TRBD2 for D (5 bases). Trimming shortened V by 3 bases and J by 1 base, and 13 bases separated the two germline ends. This CDR3 is 16 amino acids long. From germline, CDR1 is SGHTS and CDR2 YDEGEE. CDR3 protein: CASSSSGVWNTGELFF. The CDR3 nucleotides are TGTGCCAGCAGCTCCTCCGGGGTCTGGAACACCGGGGAGCTGTTTTTT.

This chain connects TRBV10-3 to TRBJ1-1, with 9 bases that match TRBD1. J lost 1 base, V lost 11 bases, and 2 bases had no gene match. The CDR3 totals 12 residues. Germline V gene data show CDR1 as ENHRY and CDR2 as SYGVKD. The CDR3 nucleotides are TGTGCCGGACAGGGGCAGAACACTGAAGCTTTCTTT. Translation: CAGQGQNTEAFF.

This clonotype was counted a few times. This rearrangement joins TRBV6-6 to TRBJ2-1; 10 nucleotides match TRBD1. V lost 8 bases to trimming and J lost 5 bases; unmatched junction nucleotides: 9. Germline CDR1 reads MNHNY; CDR2 reads SVGAGI (reference sequence). The CDR3 runs to 15 residues. The CDR3 reads CASLRDRGLNNEQFF. The CDR3 DNA follows: TGTGCCAGCCTTCGGGACAGGGGATTGAACAATGAGCAGTTCTTC.

This clonotype appeared a few times. The chain combines TRBV19 with TRBJ1-5; D is possibly TRBD1 (6 bases). Germline-derived CDR1 and CDR2 are LNHDA and SQIVND (reference sequence). V dropped 0 bases and J dropped 6 bases, with 12 bases sitting between them. CDR3 length: 15 amino acids. The CDR3 sequence: CASSIDSYRAQPQHF. The CDR3 coding sequence is TGTGCCAGTAGTATAGACTCCTACAGGGCTCAGCCCCAGCATTTT.

The chain uses TRBV7-9 and TRBJ1-2; 10 bases are a match to TRBD1. The CDR3 sequence is 20 residues long. Germline CDR1 and CDR2: SEHNR and FQNEAQ (reference sequence). Trimming at V came to 4 bases and at J to 1 base, leaving 18 bases not matched to a gene. CDR3 DNA sequence: TGTGCCAGCAGCTCGCCCCTGATGGGACAGGGGAAATCACATAACTATGGCTACACCTTC. As protein: CASSSPLMGQGKSHNYGYTF.

The V and J genes are TRBV7-2 and TRBJ2-3, with 8 bases lining up with TRBD2. CDR3 length: 16 residues. The V segment lost 5 bases and the J segment 2 bases; nucleotides outside the gene matches: 9. Germline CDR1 is SGHTA and CDR2 is FQGNSA. CDR3 coding DNA: TGTGCCAGCAGCCAATGGACTAGCTTCCCCACAGATACGCAGTATTTT. Amino acid sequence: CASSQWTSFPTDTQYF.

The chain joins TRBV6-5 to TRBJ1-6; unclear D gene. V lost 8 bases and J 6 bases, leaving 11 bases between the germline ends. This CDR3 is built from 13 residues. Germline V lookup: CDR1 MNHEY, CDR2 SVGAGI. This CDR3 is CASQKQPNSPLHF. The CDR3 nucleotides are TGTGCCAGCCAGAAACAGCCTAATTCACCCCTCCACTTT.

This clonotype was observed a handful of times. The chain employs TRBV23-1 and TRBJ2-7; D ambiguous. TRBV23-1 is an ORF, with its function uncertain. The CDR3 runs to 16 residues. Trimming cost V 3 bases and J 2 bases, with 17 bases left between them. CDR3 protein: CASSHPPSYLTYEQYV. The CDR3 region has the DNA TGCGCCAGCAGTCATCCCCCCAGCTACCTTACCTACGAGCAGTACGTC.

V is TRBV20-1 and J is TRBJ1-1; the D is unclear. The CDR3 spans 13 residues. Germline V gene lookup returns CDR1 DFQATT and CDR2 SNEGSKA (reference sequence). The V and J ends lost 0 bases and 10 bases respectively, with 15 bases between them. The CDR3 protein is CSARDLGFFVAFF. CDR3 coding DNA: TGCAGTGCTAGAGATCTGGGGTTCTTTGTAGCTTTCTTT.

This clonotype has just a few counts. The rearrangement joins TRBV15 to TRBJ2-1; 9 nucleotides match TRBD1. With V trimmed by 1 base and J by 4 bases, 5 bases remained unmatched. CDR1 is LNHNV, CDR2 YYDKDF, per germline (reference sequence). This CDR3 comprises 16 residues. In nucleotides, the CDR3 is TGTGCCACCAGCAGAGGTCGGGACAGGGATTACAATGAGCAGTTCTTC. Translated: CATSRGRDRDYNEQFF.

This clonotype was detected many times. V gene TRBV7-8 combines with J gene TRBJ2-3; possible D gene TRBD2, 5 bases. Trimming pared 5 bases from V and 4 bases from J, leaving 19 bases between. This CDR3 region has 16 residues. Per the germline V gene, CDR1 is SGHVS and CDR2 is FQNEAQ. This chain's CDR3 is CASSGDYAPRPDTQYF. The CDR3 DNA reads TGTGCCAGCAGCGGAGACTATGCGCCGAGGCCAGATACGCAGTATTTT.

The rearrangement uses TRBV7-3 and TRBJ1-2; D call uncertain. The germline V gene encodes CDR1 SGHTA and CDR2 FQGTGA. Trimming took off 10 bases at V and 4 bases at J, with 22 bases between the two ends. CDR3 size: 15 residues. The CDR3 region has the DNA TGTGCCATCCAGGACCCACTACAGTGGGCCTATGGCTACACCTTC. Its protein product is CAIQDPLQWAYGYTF.